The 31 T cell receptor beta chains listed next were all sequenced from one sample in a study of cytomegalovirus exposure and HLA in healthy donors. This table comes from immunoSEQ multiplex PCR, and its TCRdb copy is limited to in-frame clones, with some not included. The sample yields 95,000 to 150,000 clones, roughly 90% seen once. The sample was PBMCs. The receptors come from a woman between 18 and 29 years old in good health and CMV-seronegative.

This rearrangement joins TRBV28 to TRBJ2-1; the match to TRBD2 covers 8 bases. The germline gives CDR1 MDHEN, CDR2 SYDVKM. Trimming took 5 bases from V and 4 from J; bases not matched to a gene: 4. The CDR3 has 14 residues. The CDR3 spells CASSVAGQYNEQFF. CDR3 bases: TGTGCCAGCAGTGTAGCGGGACAATACAATGAGCAGTTCTTC.

Written as DNA, the CDR3 is TGTGCCAGCTCACCTCTGGACAGAACTAACTATGGCTACACCTTC. The encoded protein is CASSPLDRTNYGYTF. The V call is TRBV18, the J call TRBJ1-2; a weak D match, TRBD1 (6 bases). V lost 3 bases to trimming and J lost 0 bases, with 11 bases between them. Germline-derived CDR1 and CDR2 are KGHSH and LQKENI. CDR3 length equals 15 residues.

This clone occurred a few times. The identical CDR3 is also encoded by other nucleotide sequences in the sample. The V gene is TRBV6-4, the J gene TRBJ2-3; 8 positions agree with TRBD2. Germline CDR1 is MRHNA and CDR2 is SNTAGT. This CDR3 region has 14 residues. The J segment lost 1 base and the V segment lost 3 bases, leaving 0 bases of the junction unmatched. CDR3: CASSEAGGTDTQYF. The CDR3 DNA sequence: TGTGCCAGCAGTGAAGCGGGGGGCACAGATACGCAGTATTTT.

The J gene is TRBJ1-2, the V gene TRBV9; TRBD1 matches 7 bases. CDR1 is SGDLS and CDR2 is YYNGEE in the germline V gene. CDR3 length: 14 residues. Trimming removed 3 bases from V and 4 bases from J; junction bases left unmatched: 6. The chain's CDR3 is CASSGGGTAYGYTF. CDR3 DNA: TGTGCCAGCAGCGGAGGGGGGACAGCCTATGGCTACACCTTC. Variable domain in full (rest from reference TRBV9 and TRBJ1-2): DSGVTQTPKHLITATGQRVTLRCSPRSGDLSVYWYQQSLDQGLQFLIQYYNGEERAKGNILERFSAQQFPDLHSELNLSSLELGDSALYFCASSGGGTAYGYTFGSGTRLTVV.

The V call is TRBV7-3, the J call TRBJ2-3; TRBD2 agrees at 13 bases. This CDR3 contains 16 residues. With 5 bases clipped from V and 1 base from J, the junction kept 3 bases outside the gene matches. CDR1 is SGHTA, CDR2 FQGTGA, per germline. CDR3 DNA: TGTGCCAGCAGCCACGGACTAGCGGGGGGCACAGATACGCAGTATTTT. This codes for CASSHGLAGGTDTQYF.

CDR3 in DNA: TGTGCCATCCGACCTGGTGCAGGGGGCTACGAGCAGTACTTC. The encoded protein is CAIRPGAGGYEQYF. The chain uses TRBV28 and TRBJ2-7; 7 bases line up with TRBD1. There are 14 residues in the CDR3. The germline V gene encodes CDR1 MDHEN and CDR2 SYDVKM. The trim removed 10 bases at V and 3 bases at J, leaving 12 bases unmatched.

CDR3 DNA: TGTGCCAGCAGTTACCGTGACGGGGACACTGAAGCTTTCTTT. Translating it yields CASSYRDGDTEAFF. This chain uses TRBV6-5 with TRBJ1-1; D ambiguous. CDR3 length equals 14 residues. The V gene lost 2 bases and the J gene lost 3 bases, with 10 bases spanning the gap. Per the germline V gene, CDR1 is MNHEY and CDR2 is SVGAGI.

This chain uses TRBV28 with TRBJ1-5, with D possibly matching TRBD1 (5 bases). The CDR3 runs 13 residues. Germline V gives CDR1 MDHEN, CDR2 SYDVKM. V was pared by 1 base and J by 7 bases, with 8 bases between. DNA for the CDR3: TGTGCCAGCAGTTTATACGGGGGACAGCCCCAGCATTTT. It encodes CASSLYGGQPQHF. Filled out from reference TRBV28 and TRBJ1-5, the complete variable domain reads DVKVTQSSRYLVKRTGEKVFLECVQDMDHENMFWYRQDPGLGLRLIYFSYDVKMKEKGDIPEGYSVSREKKERFSLILESASTNQTSMYLCASSLYGGQPQHFGDGTRLSIL.

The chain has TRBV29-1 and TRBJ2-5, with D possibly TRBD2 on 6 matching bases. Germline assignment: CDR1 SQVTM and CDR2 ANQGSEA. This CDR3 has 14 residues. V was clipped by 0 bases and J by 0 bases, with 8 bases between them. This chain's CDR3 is CSVEDWGDQETQYF. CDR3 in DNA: TGCAGCGTTGAAGATTGGGGGGACCAAGAGACCCAGTACTTC.

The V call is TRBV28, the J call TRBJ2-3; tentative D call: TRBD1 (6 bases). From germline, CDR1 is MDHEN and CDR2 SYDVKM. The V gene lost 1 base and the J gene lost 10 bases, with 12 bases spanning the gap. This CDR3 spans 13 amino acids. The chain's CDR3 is CASSLLGGVAQYF. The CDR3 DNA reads TGTGCCAGCAGTTTATTAGGGGGTGTTGCGCAGTATTTT.

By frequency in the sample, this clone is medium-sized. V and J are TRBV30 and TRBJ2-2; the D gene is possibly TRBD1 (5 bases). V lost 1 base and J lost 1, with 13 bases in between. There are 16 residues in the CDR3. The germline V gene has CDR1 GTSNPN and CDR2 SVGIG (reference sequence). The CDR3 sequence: CAWSDLPGQNTGELFF. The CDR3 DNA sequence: TGTGCCTGGAGTGACCTCCCCGGACAGAACACCGGGGAGCTGTTTTTT.

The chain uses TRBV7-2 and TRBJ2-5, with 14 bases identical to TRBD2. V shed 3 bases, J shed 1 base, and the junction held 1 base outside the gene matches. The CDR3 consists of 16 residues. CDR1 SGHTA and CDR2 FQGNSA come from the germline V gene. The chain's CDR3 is CASSLTSGRGQETQYF. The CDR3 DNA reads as TGTGCCAGCAGCTTGACTAGCGGGAGGGGCCAAGAGACCCAGTACTTC.

CDR3 DNA sequence: TGTGCCAGCAGAGACAGGAGAACTAACTATGGCTACACCTTC. It yields the protein CASRDRRTNYGYTF. This sequence joins TRBV2 and TRBJ1-2, with a weak D call TRBD1 (6 bases). Germline loops: CDR1 SNHLY, CDR2 FYNNEI. This CDR3 has 14 residues. Trimming stripped 6 bases from V and 0 bases from J, with 11 bases between. The whole variable domain, filled in from reference TRBV2 and TRBJ1-2, reads EPEVTQTPSHQVTQMGQEVILRCVPISNHLYFYWYRQILGQKVEFLVSFYNNEISEKSEIFDDQFSVERPDGSNFTLKIRSTKLEDSAMYFCASRDRRTNYGYTFGSGTRLTVV.

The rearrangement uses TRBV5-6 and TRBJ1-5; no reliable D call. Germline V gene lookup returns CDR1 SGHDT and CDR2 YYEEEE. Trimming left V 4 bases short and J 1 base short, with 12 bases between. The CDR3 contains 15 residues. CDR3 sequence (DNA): TGTGCCAGCAGCGAGCTGGGAGCCAGCAATCAGCCCCAGCATTTT. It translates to CASSELGASNQPQHF.

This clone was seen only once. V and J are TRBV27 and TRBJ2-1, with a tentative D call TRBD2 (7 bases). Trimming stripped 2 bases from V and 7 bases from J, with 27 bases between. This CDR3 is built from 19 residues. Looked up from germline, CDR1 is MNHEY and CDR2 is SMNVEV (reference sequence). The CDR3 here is CASSLIFGGGGAAGNEQFF. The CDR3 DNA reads TGTGCCAGCAGTTTAATATTTGGGGGCGGGGGTGCCGCTGGGAATGAGCAGTTCTTC.

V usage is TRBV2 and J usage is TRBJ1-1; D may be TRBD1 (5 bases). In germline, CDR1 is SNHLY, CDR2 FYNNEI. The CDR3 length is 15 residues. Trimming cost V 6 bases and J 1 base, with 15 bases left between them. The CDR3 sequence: CASSLRQSRNTEAFF. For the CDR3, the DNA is TGTGCCAGCAGCCTTAGACAGTCCCGGAACACTGAAGCTTTCTTT.

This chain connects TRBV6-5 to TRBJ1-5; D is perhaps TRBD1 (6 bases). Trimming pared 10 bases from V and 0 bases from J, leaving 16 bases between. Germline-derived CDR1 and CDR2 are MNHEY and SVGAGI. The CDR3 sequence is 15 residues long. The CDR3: CATKGQLNSNQPQHF. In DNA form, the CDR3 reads TGTGCCACCAAGGGACAATTAAATAGCAATCAGCCCCAGCATTTT.

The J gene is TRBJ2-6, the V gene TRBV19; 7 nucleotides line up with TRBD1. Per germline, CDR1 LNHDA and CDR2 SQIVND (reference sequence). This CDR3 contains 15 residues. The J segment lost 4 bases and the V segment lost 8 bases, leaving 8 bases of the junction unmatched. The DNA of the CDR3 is TGTGCCAGTCGGGCAGGGGGACCCGGGGCCAACGTCCTGACTTTC. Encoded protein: CASRAGGPGANVLTF.

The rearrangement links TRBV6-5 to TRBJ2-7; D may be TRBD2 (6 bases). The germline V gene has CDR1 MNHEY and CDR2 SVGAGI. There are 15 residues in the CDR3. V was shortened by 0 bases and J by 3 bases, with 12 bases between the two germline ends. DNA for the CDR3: TGTGCCAGCAGTTACTCCGAGCGGGTGGGCTACGAGCAGTACTTC. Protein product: CASSYSERVGYEQYF.

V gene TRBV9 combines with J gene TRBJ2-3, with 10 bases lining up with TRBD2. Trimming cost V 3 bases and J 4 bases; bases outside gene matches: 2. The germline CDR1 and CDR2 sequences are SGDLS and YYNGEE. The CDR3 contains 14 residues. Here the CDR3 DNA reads TGTGCCAGCAGCGATAGCGGGGGGCCAGATACGCAGTATTTT. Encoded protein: CASSDSGGPDTQYF.

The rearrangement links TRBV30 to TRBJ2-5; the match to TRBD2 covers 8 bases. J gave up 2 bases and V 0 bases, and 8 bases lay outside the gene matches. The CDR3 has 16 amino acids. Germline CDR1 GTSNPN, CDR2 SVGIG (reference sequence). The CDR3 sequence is CAWSVRRTSSQETQYF. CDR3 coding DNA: TGTGCCTGGAGTGTTCGCCGGACTAGCAGTCAAGAGACCCAGTACTTC.

CDR3 protein: CASSDGAGPTYEQYF. As DNA, the CDR3 is TGTGCCAGCAGTGATGGGGCAGGACCTACCTACGAGCAGTACTTC. The chain uses TRBV6-1 and TRBJ2-7; D perhaps matches TRBD1 (5 bases). Germline CDR1 is MNHNS and CDR2 is SASEGT. Deletions cut 3 bases from V and 2 bases from J, with 14 bases between. The length of the CDR3 is 15 residues.

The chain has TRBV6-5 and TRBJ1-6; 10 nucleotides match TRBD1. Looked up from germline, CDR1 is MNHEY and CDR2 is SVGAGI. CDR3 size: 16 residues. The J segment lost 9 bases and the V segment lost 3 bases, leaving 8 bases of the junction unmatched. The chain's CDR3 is CASSYTTGGFISPLHF. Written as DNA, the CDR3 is TGTGCCAGCAGTTATACGACAGGGGGCTTCATTTCACCCCTCCACTTT.

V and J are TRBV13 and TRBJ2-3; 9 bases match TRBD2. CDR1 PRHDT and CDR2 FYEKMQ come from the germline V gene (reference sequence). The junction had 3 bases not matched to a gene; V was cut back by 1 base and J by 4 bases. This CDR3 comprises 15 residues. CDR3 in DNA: TGTGCCAGCAGCTTAGTTGCTAGCGGGGCAGATACGCAGTATTTT. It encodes CASSLVASGADTQYF.

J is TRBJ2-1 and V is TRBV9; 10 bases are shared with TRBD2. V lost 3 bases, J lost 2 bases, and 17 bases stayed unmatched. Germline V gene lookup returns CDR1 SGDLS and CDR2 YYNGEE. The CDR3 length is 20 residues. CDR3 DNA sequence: TGTGCCAGCAGCGGGAGGGACCTAGCGGGGGACGCCCGAGCCTACAATGAGCAGTTCTTC. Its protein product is CASSGRDLAGDARAYNEQFF.

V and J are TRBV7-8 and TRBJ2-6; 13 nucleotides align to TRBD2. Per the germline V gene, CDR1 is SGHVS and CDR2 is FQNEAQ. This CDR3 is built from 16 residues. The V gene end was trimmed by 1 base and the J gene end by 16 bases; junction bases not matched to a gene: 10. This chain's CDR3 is CASSLGDPGLAGKLTF. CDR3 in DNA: TGTGCCAGCAGCTTAGGAGACCCGGGACTAGCGGGAAAACTGACTTTC.

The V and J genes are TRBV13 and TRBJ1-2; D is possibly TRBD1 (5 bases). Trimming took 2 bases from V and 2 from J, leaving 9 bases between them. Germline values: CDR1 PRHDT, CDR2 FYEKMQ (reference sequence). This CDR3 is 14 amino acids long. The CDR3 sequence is CASSLFNRNYGYTF. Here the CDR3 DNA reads TGTGCCAGCAGCTTATTTAACAGGAACTATGGCTACACCTTC.

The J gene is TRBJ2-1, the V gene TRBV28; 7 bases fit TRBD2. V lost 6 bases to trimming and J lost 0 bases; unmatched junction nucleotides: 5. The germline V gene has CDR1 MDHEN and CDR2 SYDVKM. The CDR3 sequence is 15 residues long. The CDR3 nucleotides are TGTGCCAGCAGCCAGCGGGGACTCTCCTACAATGAGCAGTTCTTC. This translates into CASSQRGLSYNEQFF.

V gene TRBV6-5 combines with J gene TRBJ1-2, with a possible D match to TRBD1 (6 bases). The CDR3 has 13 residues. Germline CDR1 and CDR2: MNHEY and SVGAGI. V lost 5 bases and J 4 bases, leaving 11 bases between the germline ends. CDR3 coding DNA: TGTGCCAGCAGTGATACACAGGGCTATGGCTACACCTTC. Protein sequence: CASSDTQGYGYTF.

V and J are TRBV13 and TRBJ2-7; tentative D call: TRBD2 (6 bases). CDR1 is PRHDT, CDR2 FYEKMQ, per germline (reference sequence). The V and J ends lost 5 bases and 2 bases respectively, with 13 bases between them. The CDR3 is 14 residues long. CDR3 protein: CASSPMGLAYEQYF. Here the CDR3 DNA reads TGTGCCAGCAGCCCGATGGGACTGGCCTACGAGCAGTACTTC.

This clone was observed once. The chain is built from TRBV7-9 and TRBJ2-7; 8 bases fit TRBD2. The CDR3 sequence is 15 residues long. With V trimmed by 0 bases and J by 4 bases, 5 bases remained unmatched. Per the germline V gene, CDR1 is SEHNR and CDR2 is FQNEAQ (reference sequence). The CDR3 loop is CASSLAPGGAYEQYF. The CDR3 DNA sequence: TGTGCCAGCAGCTTAGCGCCCGGGGGGGCGTACGAGCAGTACTTC.